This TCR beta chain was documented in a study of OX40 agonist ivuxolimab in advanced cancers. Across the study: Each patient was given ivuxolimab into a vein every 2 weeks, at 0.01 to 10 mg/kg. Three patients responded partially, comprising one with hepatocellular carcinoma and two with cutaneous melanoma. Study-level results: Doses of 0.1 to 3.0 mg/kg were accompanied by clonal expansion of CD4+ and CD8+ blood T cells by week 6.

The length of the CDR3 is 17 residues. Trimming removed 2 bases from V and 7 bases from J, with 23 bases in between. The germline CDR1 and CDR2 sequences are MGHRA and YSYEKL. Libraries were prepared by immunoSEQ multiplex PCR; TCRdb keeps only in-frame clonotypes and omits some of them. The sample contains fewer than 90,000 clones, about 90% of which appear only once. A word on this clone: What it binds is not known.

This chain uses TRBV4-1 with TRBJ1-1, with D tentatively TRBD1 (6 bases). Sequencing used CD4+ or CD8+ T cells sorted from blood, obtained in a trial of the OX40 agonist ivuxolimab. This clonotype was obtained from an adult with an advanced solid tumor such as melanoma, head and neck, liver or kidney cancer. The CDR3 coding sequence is TGCGCCAGCAGCCAAAACTTACAGGGAGGGGTAAGGAGTGAAGCTTTCTTT. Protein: CASSQNLQGGVRSEAFF.